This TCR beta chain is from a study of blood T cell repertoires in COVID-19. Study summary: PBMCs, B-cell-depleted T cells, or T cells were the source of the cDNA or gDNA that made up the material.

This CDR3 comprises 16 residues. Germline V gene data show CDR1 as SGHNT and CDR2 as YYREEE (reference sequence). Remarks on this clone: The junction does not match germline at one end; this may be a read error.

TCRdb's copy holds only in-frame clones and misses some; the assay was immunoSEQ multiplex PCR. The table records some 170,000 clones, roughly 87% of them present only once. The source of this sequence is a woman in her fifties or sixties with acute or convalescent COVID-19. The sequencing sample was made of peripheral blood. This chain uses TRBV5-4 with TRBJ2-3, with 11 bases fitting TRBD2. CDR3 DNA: TGTGCCAGCAGATTGGGACTAGCGGAAACCACAGATACGCAGTATTTT. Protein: CASRLGLAETTDTQYF.